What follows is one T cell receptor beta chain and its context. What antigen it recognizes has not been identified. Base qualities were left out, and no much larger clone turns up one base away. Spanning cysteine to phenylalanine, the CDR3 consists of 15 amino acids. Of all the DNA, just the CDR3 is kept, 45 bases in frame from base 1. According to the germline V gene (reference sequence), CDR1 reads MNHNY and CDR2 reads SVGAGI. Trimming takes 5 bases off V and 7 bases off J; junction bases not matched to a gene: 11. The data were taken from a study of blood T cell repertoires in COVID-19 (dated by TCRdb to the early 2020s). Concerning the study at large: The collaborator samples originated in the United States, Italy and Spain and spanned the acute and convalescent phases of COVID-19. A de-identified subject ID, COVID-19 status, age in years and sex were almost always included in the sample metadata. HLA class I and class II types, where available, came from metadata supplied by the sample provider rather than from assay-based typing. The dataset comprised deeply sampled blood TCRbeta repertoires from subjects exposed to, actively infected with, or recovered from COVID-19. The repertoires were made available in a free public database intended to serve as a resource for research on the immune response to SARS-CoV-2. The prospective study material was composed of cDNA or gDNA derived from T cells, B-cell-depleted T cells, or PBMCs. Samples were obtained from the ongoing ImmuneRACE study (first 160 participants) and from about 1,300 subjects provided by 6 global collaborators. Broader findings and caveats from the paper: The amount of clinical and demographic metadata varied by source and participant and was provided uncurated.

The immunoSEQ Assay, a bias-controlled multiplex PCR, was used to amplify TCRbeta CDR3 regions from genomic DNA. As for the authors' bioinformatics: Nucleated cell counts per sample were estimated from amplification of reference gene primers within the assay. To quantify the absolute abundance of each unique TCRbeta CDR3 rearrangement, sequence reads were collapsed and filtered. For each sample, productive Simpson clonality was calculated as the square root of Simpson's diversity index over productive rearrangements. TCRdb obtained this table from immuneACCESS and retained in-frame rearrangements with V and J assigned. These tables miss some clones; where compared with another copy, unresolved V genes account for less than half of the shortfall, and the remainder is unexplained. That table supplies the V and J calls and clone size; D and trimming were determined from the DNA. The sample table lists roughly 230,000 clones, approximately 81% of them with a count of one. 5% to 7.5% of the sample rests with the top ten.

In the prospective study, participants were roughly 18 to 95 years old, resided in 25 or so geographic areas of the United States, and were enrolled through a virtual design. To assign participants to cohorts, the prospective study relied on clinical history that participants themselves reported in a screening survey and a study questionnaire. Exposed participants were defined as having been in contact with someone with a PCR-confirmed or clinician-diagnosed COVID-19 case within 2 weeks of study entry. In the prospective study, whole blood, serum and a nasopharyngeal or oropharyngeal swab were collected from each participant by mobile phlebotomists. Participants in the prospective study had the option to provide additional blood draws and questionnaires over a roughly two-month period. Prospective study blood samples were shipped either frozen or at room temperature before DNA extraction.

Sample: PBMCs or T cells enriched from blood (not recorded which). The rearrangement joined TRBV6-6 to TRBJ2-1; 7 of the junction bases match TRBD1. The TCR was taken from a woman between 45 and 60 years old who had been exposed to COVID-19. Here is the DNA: TGTGCCAGCAGTCCGATCAGGACAGGCAGGAATGAGCAGTTCTTC. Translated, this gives CASSPIRTGRNEQFF.